The 10 T cell receptor beta chains below were found in one sample sequenced in a study of immune cell composition in non-small cell lung cancer. Using immunoSEQ multiplex PCR, the repertoire was profiled, and TCRdb retains in-frame clones only, with some absent. The data contain approximately 15,000 clones, 65% to 85% of them seen just once; the ten biggest clones take up approximately 12%. Input material: lung tumor tissue. The receptor source for this set is a human donor with non-small cell lung cancer.

The CDR3 DNA reads TGTGCCAGCAGCTTAGAGCCTGCGAATGAGCAGTTCTTC. Translated: CASSLEPANEQFF. This chain joins TRBV11-2 and TRBJ2-1, with D hard to call. Deletions cut 0 bases from V and 7 bases from J, with 7 bases between. The germline V gene encodes CDR1 SGHAT and CDR2 FQNNGV. This CDR3 has 13 amino acids.

The chain couples TRBV5-1 to TRBJ2-1; the match to TRBD1 covers 8 bases. CDR1 and CDR2 from the germline V gene are SGHRS and YFSETQ. This CDR3 has 13 residues. The J segment lost 15 bases and the V segment lost 0 bases, leaving 8 bases of the junction unmatched. The CDR3 here is CASSLGQGPYPFF. CDR3 bases: TGCGCCAGCAGCTTGGGACAGGGGCCTTACCCGTTCTTC.

The CDR3 DNA reads as TGTGCCAGCAGCGTAGGGCTAGCGGTTACCGGGGAGCTGTTTTTT. It codes for CASSVGLAVTGELFF. The V call is TRBV9, the J call TRBJ2-2; 7 nucleotides match TRBD2. Trimming at V came to 0 bases and at J to 5 bases, leaving 4 bases not matched to a gene. The CDR3 has 15 amino acids. Germline CDR1 SGDLS, CDR2 YYNGEE.

V gene TRBV2 combines with J gene TRBJ2-5; 9 nucleotides match TRBD2. The V segment lost 5 bases and the J segment 0 bases; nucleotides outside the gene matches: 4. From germline, CDR1 is SNHLY and CDR2 FYNNEI. This CDR3 has 15 residues. CDR3 bases: TGTGCCAGCAGTCCTAGCGGGGTGTACCAAGAGACCCAGTACTTC. Amino acid sequence: CASSPSGVYQETQYF.

This chain links TRBV4-1 with TRBJ1-2; 9 bases align to TRBD1. The CDR3 sequence is 17 residues long. With V trimmed by 0 bases and J by 4 bases, 9 bases remained unmatched. Germline CDR1 and CDR2: MGHRA and YSYEKL. Here the CDR3 DNA reads TGCGCCAGCAGCCAAGATAAAGGACAGGGGATCGGCTATGGCTACACCTTC. Amino acids: CASSQDKGQGIGYGYTF.

V and J are TRBV19 and TRBJ2-4; 16 bases map to TRBD2. V shed 4 bases and J 0 bases; nucleotides not matched to a gene: 6. The CDR3 contains 19 residues. From germline, CDR1 is LNHDA and CDR2 SQIVND (reference sequence). CDR3 in amino acids: CASSTKGLAGGPAKNIQYF. CDR3 DNA: TGTGCCAGTAGTACCAAGGGACTAGCGGGAGGGCCAGCCAAAAACATTCAGTACTTC. The complete variable domain, with remaining parts taken from reference TRBV19 and TRBJ2-4, reads DGGITQSPKYLFRKEGQNVTLSCEQNLNHDAMYWYRQDPGQGLRLIYYSQIVNDFQKGDIAEGYSVSREKKESFPLTVTSAQKNPTAFYLCASSTKGLAGGPAKNIQYFGAGTRLSVL.

J is TRBJ2-3 and V is TRBV5-1; 12 bases map to TRBD2. V was clipped by 4 bases and J by 2 bases; unmatched bases: 5. Germline V lookup: CDR1 SGHRS, CDR2 YFSETQ. The length of the CDR3 is 16 residues. This chain's CDR3 is CASSPGLAGTTDTQYF. The CDR3 DNA reads as TGCGCCAGCAGCCCTGGACTAGCGGGAACCACAGATACGCAGTATTTT.

The rearrangement joins TRBV7-2 to TRBJ2-7; a weak D match, TRBD2 (5 bases). V was clipped by 1 base and J by 2 bases, with 9 bases between them. The germline V gene encodes CDR1 SGHTA and CDR2 FQGNSA. This CDR3 is built from 14 residues. The CDR3 spells CASSLGTRTYEQYF. The DNA for the CDR3 is TGTGCCAGCAGCTTAGGGACTCGTACCTACGAGCAGTACTTC.

The chain is built from TRBV25-1 and TRBJ1-6; 8 positions agree with TRBD1. Germline trimming cut 7 bases from V and 5 bases from J; bases unmatched to any gene: 4. Germline CDR1 MGHDK, CDR2 SYGVNS. The CDR3 covers 14 residues. This CDR3 reads CASTQGQDNSPLHF. The CDR3 region has the DNA TGTGCCAGCACTCAGGGACAGGATAATTCACCCCTCCACTTT.

The gene calls are TRBV5-8 and TRBJ1-2, with TRBD1 identical over 10 bases. The germline V gene has CDR1 SGHTS and CDR2 YDEGEE. The CDR3 loop spans 14 amino acids. J lost 8 bases, V lost 4 bases, and 8 bases had no gene match. Here the CDR3 DNA reads TGTGCCAGCAGCCCCGAGGGGACAGGGGAAGGCTACACCTTC. Translating it yields CASSPEGTGEGYTF.